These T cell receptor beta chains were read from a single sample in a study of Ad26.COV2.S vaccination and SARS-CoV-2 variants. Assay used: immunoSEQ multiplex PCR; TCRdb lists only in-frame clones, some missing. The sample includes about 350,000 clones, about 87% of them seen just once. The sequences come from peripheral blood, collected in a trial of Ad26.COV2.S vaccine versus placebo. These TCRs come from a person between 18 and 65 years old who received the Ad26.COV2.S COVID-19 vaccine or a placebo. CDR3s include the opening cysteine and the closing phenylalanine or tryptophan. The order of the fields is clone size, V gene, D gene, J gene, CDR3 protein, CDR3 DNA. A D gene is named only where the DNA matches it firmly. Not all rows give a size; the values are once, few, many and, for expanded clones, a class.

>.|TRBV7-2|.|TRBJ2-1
CASSLGSLLEEQFF
TGTGCCAGCAGCTTAGGTAGCCTCTTGGAGGAGCAGTTCTTC
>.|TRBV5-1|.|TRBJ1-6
CASSFKGANSPLHF
TGCGCCAGCAGCTTTAAAGGGGCAAACTCACCCCTCCACTTT
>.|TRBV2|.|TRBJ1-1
CASSEIIMNTEAFF
TGTGCCAGCAGTGAAATTATCATGAACACTGAAGCTTTCTTT
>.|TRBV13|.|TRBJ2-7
CASSSIFRIGESHEQYF
TGTGCCAGCAGCTCCATCTTTAGGATCGGGGAGTCCCACGAGCAGTACTTC
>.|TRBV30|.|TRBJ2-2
CAWSGGLGTGELFF
TGTGCCTGGAGTGGGGGGTTGGGCACCGGGGAGCTGTTTTTT
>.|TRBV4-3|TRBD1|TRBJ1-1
CASSQDTGGTEAFF
TGCGCCAGCAGCCAAGATACAGGGGGCACTGAAGCTTTCTTT
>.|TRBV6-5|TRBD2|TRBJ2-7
CASNGLGNEQYF
TGTGCCAGCAACGGACTAGGGAACGAGCAGTACTTC
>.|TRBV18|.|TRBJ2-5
CASSPGTQETQYF
TGTGCCAGCTCACCGGGCACACAAGAGACCCAGTACTTC
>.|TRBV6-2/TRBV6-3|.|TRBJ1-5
CASSGPTFQPQHF
TGTGCCAGCAGTGGGCCGACGTTTCAGCCCCAGCATTTT
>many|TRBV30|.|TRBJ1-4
CAWSGEGFQEKLFF
TGTGCCTGGAGCGGAGAGGGATTTCAAGAAAAACTGTTTTTT
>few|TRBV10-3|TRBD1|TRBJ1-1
CAISGGQADAEAFF
TGTGCCATCAGTGGGGGACAGGCGGACGCTGAAGCTTTCTTT
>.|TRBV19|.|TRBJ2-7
CASSIGGTNEQYF
TGTGCCAGTAGTATAGGGGGGACGAACGAGCAGTACTTC
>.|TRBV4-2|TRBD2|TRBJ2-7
CASSQAAGGDHEQYF
TGTGCCAGCAGCCAAGCGGCGGGGGGGGACCACGAGCAGTACTTC
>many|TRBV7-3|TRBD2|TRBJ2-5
CASSLRLARDGETQYF
TGTGCCAGCAGCCTACGACTAGCCCGGGATGGCGAGACCCAGTACTTC
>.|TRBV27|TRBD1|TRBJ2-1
CASSLEGGAVNEQFF
TGTGCCAGCAGTTTAGAAGGGGGCGCGGTTAATGAGCAGTTCTTC
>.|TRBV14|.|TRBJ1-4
CASSQALLTSNEKLFF
TGTGCCAGCAGCCAAGCCCTACTAACCTCTAATGAAAAACTGTTTTTT
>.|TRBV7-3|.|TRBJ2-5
CASSPRMDGKETQYF
TGTGCCAGCAGCCCCCGGATGGATGGAAAAGAGACCCAGTACTTC
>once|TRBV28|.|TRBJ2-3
CASISTDTQYF
TGTGCCAGTATAAGCACAGATACGCAGTATTTT
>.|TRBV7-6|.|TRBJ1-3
CASSLSVTSGNTIYF
TGTGCCAGCAGCTTATCCGTCACCTCTGGAAACACCATATATTTT
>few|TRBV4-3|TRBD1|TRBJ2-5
CASSQDGQGTQETQYF
TGCGCCAGCAGCCAAGATGGACAGGGAACCCAAGAGACCCAGTACTTC
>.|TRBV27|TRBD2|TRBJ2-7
CASSPTLARGIYEQYF
TGTGCCAGCAGTCCCACCTTGGCGCGGGGGATATACGAGCAGTACTTC
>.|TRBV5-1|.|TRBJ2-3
CASSLDTPRGDTQYF
TGCGCCAGCAGCTTGGACACACCCCGCGGAGATACGCAGTATTTT